This T cell receptor (beta chain) was sequenced in a study of T cell responses to AZD1222 COVID-19 vaccine. Study results and limitations: The sample set comprised mostly white British donors with more females, and clonal diversity was possibly underestimated.

Trimming took 6 bases from V and 3 from J, leaving 17 bases between them. This CDR3 has 16 residues. Germline V gene data show CDR1 as MNHEY and CDR2 as SMNVEV (reference sequence). Libraries were prepared by immunoSEQ multiplex PCR; TCRdb keeps only in-frame clonotypes and omits some of them. The profile shows 130,000 or so clones, approximately 90% of them singletons. Details on this clone: No antigen is known for it.

The rearrangement uses TRBV27 and TRBJ1-4; D is ambiguous. This TCR was sampled from an adult who received the AZD1222 COVID-19 vaccine. The sample consisted of peripheral blood, taken 28 days after the second AZD1222 dose. CDR3 coding DNA: TGTGCCAGCAGGACTTACCCGGGGAGGCCTAATGAAAAACTGTTTTTT. Encoded protein: CASRTYPGRPNEKLFF.